Here is one T cell receptor beta chain with its context. Authors' processing steps: The assay estimated nucleated cells by amplifying reference gene primers. Sequencing used immunoSEQ multiplex PCR; TCRdb keeps in-frame clones, though not all of them. V, J and clone size were drawn from that table, and D and trimming were deduced from the DNA. The data hold roughly 300,000 clones, with 80% to 90% observed a single time. Which cohort a participant joined came from the clinical history participants gave. The sample originates from a study of blood T cell repertoires in COVID-19. Study context: Collection of acute and convalescent COVID-19 samples took place in the United States, Italy and Spain. The cDNA or gDNA used as material had been derived from T cells, B-cell-depleted T cells, or PBMCs.

V lost 5 bases and J 2 bases, leaving 14 bases between the germline ends. Germline values: CDR1 SEHNR, CDR2 FQNEAQ (reference sequence). The CDR3 is 15 residues long. This TCR came from a woman in her forties with acute COVID-19. The sequencing input was PBMCs or T cells enriched from blood (not recorded which). The rearrangement joins TRBV7-9 to TRBJ2-3; weak D call: TRBD2 (5 bases). CDR3 DNA sequence: TGTGCCAGCAGCACCGTTAGGAGGCACACAGATACGCAGTATTTT. It encodes CASSTVRRHTDTQYF.